The T cell receptor (beta chain) described here comes from a study of neurological immune-mediated disorders. Regarding the study as a whole: The expanded clones of different subjects shared no CDR3 amino acid sequences (suggesting private repertoires in all groups).

The cDNA was generated by 5'RACE with 10-nucleotide random UMIs. TCRdb processed the 5' RACE reads anew with MiXCR; each CDR3 protein has one entry. Of more than 50,000 distinct CDR3 sequences listed, approximately 8.4% are singletons. Germline values: CDR1 MGHRA, CDR2 YSYEKL. This CDR3 comprises 12 residues. Trimming removed 4 bases from V and 10 bases from J, with 12 bases in between. Specified time point: longitudinal time-point 3. The unsorted libraries were produced from 2 million PBMCs held at -80 C. This clonotype was detected ten times or more. The antigen is not known. This TCR was sampled from a woman aged 40 to 50 in good health. Sample: PBMCs. The chain employs TRBV4-1 and TRBJ2-3; weak D call: TRBD2 (6 bases). The CDR3 is CASSPRGEAQYF. The CDR3, as DNA: TGCGCCAGCAGCCCGCGAGGGGAGGCGCAGTATTTT.